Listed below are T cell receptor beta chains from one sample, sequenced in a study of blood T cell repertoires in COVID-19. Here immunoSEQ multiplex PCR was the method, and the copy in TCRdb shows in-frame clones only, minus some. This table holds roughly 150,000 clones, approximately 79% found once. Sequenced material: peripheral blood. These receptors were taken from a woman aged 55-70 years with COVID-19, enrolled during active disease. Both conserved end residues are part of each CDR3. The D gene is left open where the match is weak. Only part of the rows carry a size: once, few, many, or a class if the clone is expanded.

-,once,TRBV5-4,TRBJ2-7,TGTGCCAGCAGCCGTGACAGAAGACCCTACGAGCAGTACTTC,CASSRDRRPYEQYF
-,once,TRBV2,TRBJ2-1,TGTGCCAGCATAGGGCGGGGGCTCGGCAAGCAGTTCTTC,CASIGRGLGKQFF
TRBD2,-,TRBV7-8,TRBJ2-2,TGTGCCAGCAGCCCCTACATGAGACTAGCGGGGGAGGGGACAGGGGAGCTGTTTTTT,CASSPYMRLAGEGTGELFF
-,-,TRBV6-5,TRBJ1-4,TGTGCCAGCACCGGGGATGCACTCCGAAAACTGTTTTTT,CASTGDALRKLFF
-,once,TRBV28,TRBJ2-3,TGTGCCAGCAGTAGGGGGTTAAGGACAGATACGCAGTATTTT,CASSRGLRTDTQYF
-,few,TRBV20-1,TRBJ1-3,TGCAGTGCTAGTCCAGGGGGAAACACCATATATTTT,CSASPGGNTIYF
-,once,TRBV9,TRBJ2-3,TGTGCCAGCAACATGGGACTCCCCACAGATACGCAGTATTTT,CASNMGLPTDTQYF
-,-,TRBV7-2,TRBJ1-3,TGTGCCAGCAGCTTTTCCCGCTCTGGAAACACCATATATTTT,CASSFSRSGNTIYF
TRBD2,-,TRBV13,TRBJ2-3,TGTGCCAGCAGCGCCATAGCGGGGGGCGATACGCAGTATTTT,CASSAIAGGDTQYF
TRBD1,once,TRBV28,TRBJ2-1,TGTGCCAGCAGTTTATTGGGGACAGGGAACTACAATGAGCAGTTCTTC,CASSLLGTGNYNEQFF
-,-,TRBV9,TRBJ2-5,TGTGCCAGCAGCGTTGAAGGGGTAGAGACCCAGTACTTC,CASSVEGVETQYF
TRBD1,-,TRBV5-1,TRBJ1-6,TGCGCCAGCAGACGGACAGGGGGCGCGGATTCACCCCTCCACTTT,CASRRTGGADSPLHF
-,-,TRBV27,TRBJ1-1,TGTGCCAGCAGCCTCATGAGAGGAAACACTGAAGCTTTCTTT,CASSLMRGNTEAFF
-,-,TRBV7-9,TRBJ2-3,TGTGCCAGCAGCACGGGATCTTCCACAGATACGCAGTATTTT,CASSTGSSTDTQYF
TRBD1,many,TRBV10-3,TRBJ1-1,TGTGCCATCAGTTCGGACAGGGTAAGGGTCGACGCTGAAGCTTTCTTT,CAISSDRVRVDAEAFF
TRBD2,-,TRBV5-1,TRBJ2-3,TGCGCCAGCAGCTTGGGGGTACTAGCGGGAGTGACAGATACGCAGTATTTT,CASSLGVLAGVTDTQYF
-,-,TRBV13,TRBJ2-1,TGTGCCAGCAGCCCCTTTACTAGTCCCTACTCCTACAATGAGCAGTTCTTC,CASSPFTSPYSYNEQFF
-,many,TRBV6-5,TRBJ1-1,TGTGCCAGCAGGGACAGAATGAACACTGAAGCTTTCTTT,CASRDRMNTEAFF
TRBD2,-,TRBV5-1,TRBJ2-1,TGCGCCAGCACCCGGACTAGCGGCAACAATGAGCAGTTCTTC,CASTRTSGNNEQFF
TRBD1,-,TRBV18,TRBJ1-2,TGTGCCAGCTCACCGCTCCAGGGGGGAAACTATGGCTACACCTTC,CASSPLQGGNYGYTF
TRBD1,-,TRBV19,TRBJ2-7,TGTGCCAGTAGTGCCGAGACAGGGGTAAAGCAGTACTTC,CASSAETGVKQYF
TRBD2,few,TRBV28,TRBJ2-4,TGTGCCAGCAACCCGCGAGGGGCGGGGGACATTCAGTACTTC,CASNPRGAGDIQYF
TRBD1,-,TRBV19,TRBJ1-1,TGTGCCAGTAGTATAGTAGGACAGGGCCGGGACACTGAAGCTTTCTTT,CASSIVGQGRDTEAFF
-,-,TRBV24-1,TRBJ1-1,TGTGCCACCAGTGATATTCAGGGAACCGAAGCTTTCTTT,CATSDIQGTEAFF
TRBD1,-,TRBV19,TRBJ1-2,TGTGCCAGTAGGAAGGGACAGGACTATGGCTACACCTTC,CASRKGQDYGYTF
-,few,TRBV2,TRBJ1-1,TGTGCCAGCAGCCGTTCGGGCGGGTCGAACACTGAAGCTTTCTTT,CASSRSGGSNTEAFF
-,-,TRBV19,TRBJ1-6,TGTGCCAGTAGTGCTATCAGGAATTCACCCCTCCACTTT,CASSAIRNSPLHF
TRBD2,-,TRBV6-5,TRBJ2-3,TGTGCCAGCAGTTACGCGACTAGCGGGAACACAGATACGCAGTATTTT,CASSYATSGNTDTQYF